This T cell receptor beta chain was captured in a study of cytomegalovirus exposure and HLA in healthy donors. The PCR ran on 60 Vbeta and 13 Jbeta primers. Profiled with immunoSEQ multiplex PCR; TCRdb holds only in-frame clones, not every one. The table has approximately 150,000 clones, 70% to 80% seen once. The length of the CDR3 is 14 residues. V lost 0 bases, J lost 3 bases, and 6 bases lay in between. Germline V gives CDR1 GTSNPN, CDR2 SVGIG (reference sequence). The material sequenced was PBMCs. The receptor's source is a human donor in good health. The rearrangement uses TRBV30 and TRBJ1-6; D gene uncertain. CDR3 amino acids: CAWSVTSYNSPLHF. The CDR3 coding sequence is TGTGCCTGGAGTGTAACGAGCTATAATTCACCCCTCCACTTT.